Listed below are T cell receptor beta chains from one sample, sequenced in a study of blood T cell repertoires in COVID-19. The data were produced by immunoSEQ multiplex PCR, yet TCRdb's version contains in-frame clones alone and is incomplete. The profile shows around 400,000 clones, 85% to 90% of them singletons. Sequences were obtained from PBMCs or T cells enriched from blood (not recorded which). Receptor source: a woman in her 30s who had recovered from COVID-19. The CDR3 runs from the conserved cysteine through the conserved F or W. The D gene is left open where the match is weak. Some rows have no size entry. The others give once, few or many, or a class for an expanded clone.

cdr3_nt cdr3_aa clone_size j_call v_call d_call
TGCGCCAGCAGTGAGTCTACGGACTATGGCTACACCTTC CASSESTDYGYTF - TRBJ1-2 TRBV10-1 -
TGTGCCAGCAGCTTAGACGGGGGAGTGGAGACGCAGTATTTT CASSLDGGVETQYF - TRBJ2-3 TRBV7-9 -
TGTGCCAGCAGCCCCAAAAACAGTTCAACTAATGAAAAACTGTTTTTT CASSPKNSSTNEKLFF few TRBJ1-4 TRBV4-2 -
TGTGCCAGCAGCTTTAGGGGAGGTGGGCGAAACACCATATATTTT CASSFRGGGRNTIYF - TRBJ1-3 TRBV13 -
TGCGCCAGCAGCCTCCAAGTGCTAGCGCCAAATGAGCAGTTCTTC CASSLQVLAPNEQFF - TRBJ2-1 TRBV5-1 -
TGCAGCCTCCAGTTGGGGAGTGGCTATGGCTACACCTTC CSLQLGSGYGYTF once TRBJ1-2 TRBV29-1 -
TGTGCCAGTAGTATTTGGAACAGGGTGGAAAGCAATCAGCCCCAGCATTTT CASSIWNRVESNQPQHF - TRBJ1-5 TRBV19 -
TGTGCCAGCAGCTTTTCACCCGGACAGGGGGCCCCCGACGAGCAGTACTTC CASSFSPGQGAPDEQYF - TRBJ2-7 TRBV5-6 TRBD1
TGTGCCAGCAGCGTCGACACGAACACTGAAGCTTTCTTT CASSVDTNTEAFF - TRBJ1-1 TRBV7-8 -
TGTGCCAGCAGCTTAGCGGTCAGGACTAGCGGAGGCAATGAGCAGTTCTTC CASSLAVRTSGGNEQFF many TRBJ2-1 TRBV7-8 TRBD2
TGTGCCAGCAGACGGACAGGGGAGAGCAATCAGCCCCAGCATTTT CASRRTGESNQPQHF - TRBJ1-5 TRBV6-5 TRBD1
TGTGCCAGCTCATCTCTAGCGGGCTACGAGCAGTACTTC CASSSLAGYEQYF - TRBJ2-7 TRBV18 TRBD2
TGCGCCAGCAGCTTGGTCCAGGGGCAAGGCCACGAGCAGTACTTC CASSLVQGQGHEQYF - TRBJ2-7 TRBV5-1 -
TGTGCCAGCAGCCAAGGATCGGTGGAGCAGTACTTC CASSQGSVEQYF - TRBJ2-7 TRBV3-1/TRBV3-2 -
TGTGCCAGCAATCGGCTAGGTGGCGGGGGTGACGAGCAGTACTTC CASNRLGGGGDEQYF - TRBJ2-7 TRBV27 TRBD2
TGCGCCAGCAGCTTGCGAACAAGCGGAGTCCGGGAGCAGTACTTC CASSLRTSGVREQYF - TRBJ2-7 TRBV5-1 -
TGTGCCAGCAGCCGGTTGGACAGGTCGGCCAAAAACATTCAGTACTTC CASSRLDRSAKNIQYF - TRBJ2-4 TRBV7-3 TRBD1
TGTGCCAGCAGCCAAGTGTACGGCACCGGGGAGCTGTTTTTT CASSQVYGTGELFF once TRBJ2-2 TRBV14 -
TGTGCCAGCAGCACCCCTAGGACAGGGCGAGGGGGTGAAAAACTGTTTTTT CASSTPRTGRGGEKLFF once TRBJ1-4 TRBV5-4 TRBD1
TGTGCCAGCAGCCAAATAGGGGCGGACAGGGGAGGCGAAAAACTGTTTTTT CASSQIGADRGGEKLFF few TRBJ1-4 TRBV3-1/TRBV3-2 TRBD1
TGTGCCTGGAGGAAGGGGTCAACTAATGAAAAACTGTTTTTT CAWRKGSTNEKLFF - TRBJ1-4 TRBV30 -
TGTGCCAGTAGTATCCTGGGACAGGGGGTCGCCGAGCAGTACTTC CASSILGQGVAEQYF few TRBJ2-7 TRBV19 TRBD1
TGTGCCAGCAGCCCGGGCAAGGGGCCTTGGGGCGAGCAGTACTTC CASSPGKGPWGEQYF - TRBJ2-7 TRBV6-5 -
TGTGCCAGCAGCAACGGACAGGGGAGGGATACGCAGTATTTT CASSNGQGRDTQYF - TRBJ2-3 TRBV7-3 TRBD1
TGTGCCAGCGGCCCCGTTGTCCAGACTAGCGGGATGAACACCGGGGAGCTGTTTTTT CASGPVVQTSGMNTGELFF - TRBJ2-2 TRBV2 TRBD2
TGTGCCAGCAGCCCTACAGGGACAGATACGCAGTATTTT CASSPTGTDTQYF - TRBJ2-3 TRBV3-1/TRBV3-2 -
TGTGCCAGCAGCCAAATGGACAGCTGGGGCTACACCTTC CASSQMDSWGYTF once TRBJ1-2 TRBV3-1/TRBV3-2 -
TGTGCCATCAAGGGGGTAGGGGATCAGCCCCAGCATTTT CAIKGVGDQPQHF - TRBJ1-5 TRBV10-3 -
TGTGCCAGCAGCAACCGAGAGTATGGCTACACCTTC CASSNREYGYTF - TRBJ1-2 TRBV3-1/TRBV3-2 -
TGTGCCAGCAGGAAAGGGGACAGGAATTTGGCTGAGCAGTTCTTC CASRKGDRNLAEQFF - TRBJ2-1 TRBV6-5 TRBD1
TGTGCCAGTAGTAGCCCGGGACAGGGCGATAATTCACCCCTCCACTTT CASSSPGQGDNSPLHF - TRBJ1-6 TRBV19 TRBD1
TGTGCCAGCAGCTTAGCCGGGGTTTACAATGAGCAGTTCTTC CASSLAGVYNEQFF once TRBJ2-1 TRBV7-2 -
TGTGCCACGCTGACAGGGGGCCATGGCTACACCTTC CATLTGGHGYTF - TRBJ1-2 TRBV10-3 TRBD1
TGTGCCAGCAGCTTATCTATTAAACGGACAGGTGATATTTCCTACGAGCAGTACTTC CASSLSIKRTGDISYEQYF - TRBJ2-7 TRBV7-9 TRBD1
TGCGCCAGCAGCCAAGTTATGAACACTGAAGCTTTCTTT CASSQVMNTEAFF - TRBJ1-1 TRBV4-3 -
TGTGCCTGGAGTCGGGGGTTCGGGAACACTGAAGCTTTCTTT CAWSRGFGNTEAFF - TRBJ1-1 TRBV30 -
TGTGCCAGCAGCCGGGGGCCGGGACAGGGGCACGAAAAACTGTTTTTT CASSRGPGQGHEKLFF once TRBJ1-4 TRBV14 TRBD1
TGTGCCAGCAGCCAATCGGGAGGGCAGCCCCAGCATTTT CASSQSGGQPQHF once TRBJ1-5 TRBV14 -
TGCGCCAGCAGCTTGGTGCCACGGGGGAACGATTCACCCCTCCACTTT CASSLVPRGNDSPLHF once TRBJ1-6 TRBV5-1 -
TGTGCCAGCAGTAGGGGCGTGGAGGAGCAGTTCTTC CASSRGVEEQFF - TRBJ2-1 TRBV6-5 -
TGTGCCTGGAGCGGACCGCGCCCTAGCGAACTCCCGACCCAGTACTTC CAWSGPRPSELPTQYF once TRBJ2-5 TRBV30 -
TGCGCCAGCAGGGGGACAGGGGGTGGCTACACCTTC CASRGTGGGYTF - TRBJ1-2 TRBV10-2 TRBD1
TGTGCCAGTAAACGGACAGGGGGATTATCTCAGCCCCAGCATTTT CASKRTGGLSQPQHF once TRBJ1-5 TRBV19 TRBD1
TGTGCCAGTAGTCAGGCCGGCGCCTACGAGCAGTACTTC CASSQAGAYEQYF - TRBJ2-7 TRBV19 -
TGCGCCAGCCTAGGGGCCAATGAGCAGTTCTTC CASLGANEQFF - TRBJ2-1 TRBV10-2 -